The clone carrying this TCR beta chain was seen only a few times. Its specificity is unknown. The data are from a study of cytomegalovirus exposure and HLA in healthy donors. Points from the study as a whole: In an earlier analysis, productive rearrangement rates for most beta V segments clustered near 87% or 30%. V- and J-gene trimming of TCR beta was linked (in a later analysis) to a missense DCLRE1C variant.

J lost 3 bases, V lost 4 bases, and 4 bases had no gene match. This CDR3 has 14 amino acids. Germline lookup yields CDR1 SGHRS and CDR2 YFSETQ. 60 Vbeta and 13 Jbeta primers were used in PCR. The data were produced by immunoSEQ multiplex PCR, yet TCRdb's version contains in-frame clones alone and is incomplete. The sample has around 200,000 clones, 60% to 85% seen once. This clonotype originated in a female donor in good health and CMV-seronegative. This chain joins TRBV5-1 and TRBJ1-1; the match to TRBD1 covers 9 bases. Sequenced input: PBMCs. CDR3 nucleotide sequence: TGCGCCAGCAGCCTGACAGGGGGAGACACTGAAGCTTTCTTT. It codes for CASSLTGGDTEAFF.